The rows below give T cell receptor beta chains drawn from one sample of a study of T cell responses to AZD1222 COVID-19 vaccine. The protocol was immunoSEQ multiplex PCR, while the TCRdb copy is restricted to in-frame clones and leaves out a portion. The sample yields 120,000 to 150,000 clones, 80% to 90% seen once. The sequences come from peripheral blood, collected on day 0 of AZD1222 vaccination. Receptor source: an adult in good health. The CDR3 runs from the conserved cysteine through the conserved F or W. The D gene is left open where the match is weak. The listing skips clone size in some rows; elsewhere it reads once, few, many or a size class.

j_call v_call clone_size d_call cdr3_nt cdr3_aa
TRBJ2-5 TRBV9 once TRBD2 TGTGCCAGCAGCGTAATGGGGGAGGGGACCCAGTACTTC CASSVMGEGTQYF
TRBJ1-1 TRBV30 - - TGTGCCTGGAGGACCTTACATCCGAGGAACACTGAAGCTTTCTTT CAWRTLHPRNTEAFF
TRBJ1-5 TRBV16 - - TGTGCCAGCAGCCACCCCGGGAAGGGGGATCAGCCCCAGCATTTT CASSHPGKGDQPQHF
TRBJ1-4 TRBV30 - - TGTGCCTGGAGTACTGCCCTAGAACTCGAAAAACTGTTTTTT CAWSTALELEKLFF
TRBJ2-7 TRBV6-6 once TRBD2 TGTGCCAGCAGTTTTAGGCGGACTAGCGGGGGCCACGAGCAGTACTTC CASSFRRTSGGHEQYF
TRBJ1-6 TRBV7-2 - - TGTGCCAGCACCTTAGTTAATTCACCCCTCCACTTT CASTLVNSPLHF
TRBJ1-2 TRBV6-5 - - TGTGCCAGTTCAGGGGCGGAGAACTATGGCTACACCTTC CASSGAENYGYTF
TRBJ2-3 TRBV4-1 - - TGCGCCAGCAGCCAAGCAGAACTGGAGGATACGCAGTATTTT CASSQAELEDTQYF
TRBJ1-5 TRBV28 - - TGTGCCAGCAGTTCAGGGCCACAGCCCCAGCATTTT CASSSGPQPQHF
TRBJ2-2 TRBV27 - - TGTGCCAGCAGTTTATGGGGGAGGTTCGGGGAGCTGTTTTTT CASSLWGRFGELFF
TRBJ1-1 TRBV15 - TRBD1 TGTGCCACCACCCCGACAGGGGGAATTACTGAAGCTTTCTTT CATTPTGGITEAFF
TRBJ2-7 TRBV11-2 few - TGTGCCAGCAGCACACACGGAGGGCCACTGGTTGAGCAGTACTTC CASSTHGGPLVEQYF
TRBJ1-4 TRBV18 - - TGTGCCAGCTCCTACAGGGAGTCGGGTGAAAAACTGTTTTTT CASSYRESGEKLFF
TRBJ2-2 TRBV28 - - TGTGCCAGCAGTTTGGTGGCAGCCTACACCGGGGAGCTGTTTTTT CASSLVAAYTGELFF
TRBJ1-6 TRBV6-2/TRBV6-3 once - TGTGCCAGCAGTTCCTCCAGCACTTCACCCCTCCACTTT CASSSSSTSPLHF
TRBJ2-4 TRBV7-9 - - TGTGCCAGCAGCTCAAGTCTTAAACCAATTGCCAAAAACATTCAGTACTTC CASSSSLKPIAKNIQYF
TRBJ2-3 TRBV20-1 few - TGCAGTGCTAGTAGTTTCGGGAGTGCGACAGATACGCAGTATTTT CSASSFGSATDTQYF
TRBJ1-6 TRBV7-2 - - TGTGCCAGCAGCTTGGGCCAGGGGCTTAATTCACCCCTCCACTTT CASSLGQGLNSPLHF
TRBJ2-3 TRBV4-3 - - TGCGCCAGCAGCCAAGCAGCTTCAGATACGCAGTATTTT CASSQAASDTQYF
TRBJ2-3 TRBV4-2 - - TGTGCCAGCAGCCAAGGTGGGGCGGAGGGGACAGATACGCAGTATTTT CASSQGGAEGTDTQYF
TRBJ1-1 TRBV19 once - TGTGCCAGTAGTTCACTAACAGGGCTTGCTGAAGCTTTCTTT CASSSLTGLAEAFF
TRBJ1-2 TRBV29-1 once TRBD1 TGCAGCGTTGAAGAGGGGGACAGGGGGAACTATGGCTACACCTTC CSVEEGDRGNYGYTF
TRBJ1-2 TRBV19 - - TGTGCCAGTAGGAGCAACGGAGGTCTAGACTATGGCTACACCTTC CASRSNGGLDYGYTF
TRBJ2-6 TRBV5-1 - - TGCGCCAGCAAACAGGACTCTGGGGCCAACGTCCTGACTTTC CASKQDSGANVLTF
TRBJ1-1 TRBV28 once TRBD1 TGTGCCAGCAGTCATGGGACAGGCTGGGGCACTGAAGCTTTCTTT CASSHGTGWGTEAFF
TRBJ2-7 TRBV4-1 - TRBD1 TGCGCCAGCAGCCATATAGACAGGGATCGGCCGTACTTC CASSHIDRDRPYF
TRBJ2-3 TRBV18 - TRBD2 TGTGCCAGCTCACCTGTCCTCCTGCCAGCGGGAGGGGGAGATACGCAGTATTTT CASSPVLLPAGGGDTQYF
TRBJ2-7 TRBV7-9 - - TGTGCCAGCAGCTTAGGTCGCTACGAGCAGTACTTC CASSLGRYEQYF
TRBJ2-3 TRBV7-2 once TRBD2 TGTGCCAGCAGCTTTAGCGGGACGGGCACAGATACGCAGTATTTT CASSFSGTGTDTQYF
TRBJ2-2 TRBV28 - TRBD2 TGTGCCAGCAGTTTCAGCGGGAGGGCGAACGGGGAGCTGTTTTTT CASSFSGRANGELFF
TRBJ2-1 TRBV7-9 - - TGTGCCAGCAGCTTGACGGGGGTAGGTTCGCAGTTCTTC CASSLTGVGSQFF
TRBJ1-1 TRBV5-6 few TRBD1 TGTGCCAGCAGCTTGTTTCGGACAGGGGGCGTTACGGGTGAAGCTTTCTTT CASSLFRTGGVTGEAFF
TRBJ1-1 TRBV5-6 - TRBD1 TGTGCCAGCAGAGGGGACAGGGATAAAAACATGAACACTGAAGCTTTCTTT CASRGDRDKNMNTEAFF
TRBJ2-7 TRBV11-2 - - TGTGCCAGCAGCGGGGACACCCACGAGCAGTACTTC CASSGDTHEQYF
TRBJ1-3 TRBV2 - - TGTGCCAGCAGTGAAGCGTCAGGGACTGGAAACACCATATATTTT CASSEASGTGNTIYF
TRBJ2-1 TRBV29-1 few - TGCAGCGTGGTGGGACTTAGCGGCCACTACAATGAGCAGTTCTTC CSVVGLSGHYNEQFF
TRBJ1-1 TRBV28 - - TGTGCCAGCAGTTCCCTTGCCGGGACGGCGAACACTGAAGCTTTCTTT CASSSLAGTANTEAFF
TRBJ1-6 TRBV7-8 - - TGTGCCAGCAGCTTACAGGGCCTGAACTCCTATAATTCACCCCTCCACTTT CASSLQGLNSYNSPLHF
TRBJ1-1 TRBV11-1 - - TGTGCCAGCAGCTTTCGCAGACACACTGAAGCTTTCTTT CASSFRRHTEAFF
TRBJ2-3 TRBV12-3/TRBV12-4 - TRBD2 TGTGCCAGCGGCCCCGGTGGGGGGGTTGGGCAGTATTTT CASGPGGGVGQYF
TRBJ2-1 TRBV9 once TRBD2 TGTGCCAGCAGCGGAACTAGCGGGAGTGCGTACAATGAGCAGTTCTTC CASSGTSGSAYNEQFF
TRBJ2-3 TRBV20-1 - - TGCAGTGCTAGTTCGAAAGGATCGCCCGTAATCACAGATACGCAGTATTTT CSASSKGSPVITDTQYF
TRBJ1-2 TRBV5-4 - - TGTGCCAGCAGCACCCCGACAGAAACTAACTATGGCTACACCTTC CASSTPTETNYGYTF
TRBJ1-6 TRBV4-2 - - TGTGCCAGCAGCCAAGACCCGGGACGCGGCAATTCACCCCTCCACTTT CASSQDPGRGNSPLHF
TRBJ1-6 TRBV18 once TRBD1 TGTGCCAGCTCACCACGTAACGAACAGGGGAATTCACCCCTCCACTTT CASSPRNEQGNSPLHF
TRBJ2-1 TRBV18 - TRBD2 TGTGCCAGCTCACCCTGGGGGCTAGCGGGAGGCAACTTTTACAATGAGCAGTTCTTC CASSPWGLAGGNFYNEQFF
TRBJ2-1 TRBV7-3 - - TGTGCCAGCAGCCCTCTCCCTGCCTACAATGAGCAGTTCTTC CASSPLPAYNEQFF
TRBJ2-1 TRBV5-1 - TRBD2 TGCGCCAGCAGCTTGGCTAGCGGGGCGTACAATGAGCAGTTCTTC CASSLASGAYNEQFF
TRBJ1-4 TRBV18 - - TGTGCCAGCTCACCATCAATTAGCGGACACTTAAATGAAAAACTGTTTTTT CASSPSISGHLNEKLFF
TRBJ1-1 TRBV30 - - TGTGCCTGGAGCCTGAGTTTCGGAAACACTGAAGCTTTCTTT CAWSLSFGNTEAFF
TRBJ2-7 TRBV5-4 once - TGTGCCAGCAGCTTGGCCCCCCAGAGCGGAATCCTCTCCTACGAGCAGTACTTC CASSLAPQSGILSYEQYF
TRBJ1-1 TRBV12-3/TRBV12-4 - TRBD1 TGTGCCAGCAGTTTTGACAGGGACACTGAAGCTTTCTTT CASSFDRDTEAFF
TRBJ2-3 TRBV5-5 - TRBD1 TGTGCCAGCAGCGTCGGGACAGCACTATCGCAGTATTTT CASSVGTALSQYF
TRBJ1-3 TRBV5-1 - - TGCGCCAGCAGGGGGACGGGAGATGGAAACACCATATATTTT CASRGTGDGNTIYF
TRBJ2-7 TRBV28 - TRBD2 TGTGCCAGCAGGCCTGGCCCGGGGGGCGAGCAGTACTTC CASRPGPGGEQYF
TRBJ2-1 TRBV3-1/TRBV3-2 - TRBD2 TGTGCCAGCAGCCCCCCGGGGCTAGCGGGAGGGTATGAGCAGTTCTTC CASSPPGLAGGYEQFF
TRBJ2-3 TRBV7-8 - - TGTGCCAGCAGCCCCTGGCGCGGGTCTAGCACAGATACGCAGTATTTT CASSPWRGSSTDTQYF
TRBJ2-1 TRBV12-3/TRBV12-4 - - TGTGCCAGCAGTCCCCGCAGGGAGCAGTTCTTC CASSPRREQFF
TRBJ2-6 TRBV3-1/TRBV3-2 - TRBD1 TGTGCCAGCAGCCAAGATGAAATAGTGGGACAGGGGTCTGGGGCCAACGTCCTGACTTTC CASSQDEIVGQGSGANVLTF